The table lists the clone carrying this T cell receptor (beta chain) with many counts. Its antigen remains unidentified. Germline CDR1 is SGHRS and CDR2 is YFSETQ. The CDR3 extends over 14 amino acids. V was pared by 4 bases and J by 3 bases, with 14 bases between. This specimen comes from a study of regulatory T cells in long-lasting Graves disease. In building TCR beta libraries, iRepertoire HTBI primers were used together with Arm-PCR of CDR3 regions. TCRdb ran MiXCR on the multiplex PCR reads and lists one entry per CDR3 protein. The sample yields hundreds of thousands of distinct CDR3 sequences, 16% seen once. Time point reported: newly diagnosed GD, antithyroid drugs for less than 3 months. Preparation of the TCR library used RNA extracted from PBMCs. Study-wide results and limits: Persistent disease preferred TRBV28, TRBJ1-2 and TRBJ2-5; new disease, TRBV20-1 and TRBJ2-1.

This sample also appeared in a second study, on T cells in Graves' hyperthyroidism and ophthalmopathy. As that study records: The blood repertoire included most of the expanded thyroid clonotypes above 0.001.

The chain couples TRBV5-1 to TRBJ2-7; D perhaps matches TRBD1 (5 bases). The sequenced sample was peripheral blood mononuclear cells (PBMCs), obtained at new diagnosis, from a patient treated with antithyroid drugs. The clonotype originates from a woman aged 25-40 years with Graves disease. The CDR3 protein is CASSPFDRVYEQYF. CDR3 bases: TGCGCCAGCAGCCCTTTCGACAGAGTCTACGAGCAGTACTTC.